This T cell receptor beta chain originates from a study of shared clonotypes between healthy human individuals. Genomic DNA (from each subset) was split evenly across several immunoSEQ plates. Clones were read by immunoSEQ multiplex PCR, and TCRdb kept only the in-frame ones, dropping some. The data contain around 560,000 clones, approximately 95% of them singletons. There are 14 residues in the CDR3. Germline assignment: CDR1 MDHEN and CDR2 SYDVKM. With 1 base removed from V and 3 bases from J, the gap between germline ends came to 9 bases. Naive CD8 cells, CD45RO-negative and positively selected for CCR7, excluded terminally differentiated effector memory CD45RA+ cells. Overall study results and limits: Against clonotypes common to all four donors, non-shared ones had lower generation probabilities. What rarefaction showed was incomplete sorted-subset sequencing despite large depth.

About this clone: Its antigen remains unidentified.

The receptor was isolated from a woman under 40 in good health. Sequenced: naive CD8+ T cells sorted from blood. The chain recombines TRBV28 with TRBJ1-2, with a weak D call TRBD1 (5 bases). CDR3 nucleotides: TGTGCCAGCAGTTTATTGCAGGGTCACTATGGCTACACCTTC. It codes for CASSLLQGHYGYTF.